This entry lists 2 T cell receptor beta chains sequenced from one sample in a study of beta chain features in type 1 diabetes. Whole-study findings and limits: TCRB CDR3s from Type 1 diabetes patients were moderately but significantly shorter in all four CD4+ subsets.

The isolated RNA, all of it, was reverse transcribed, so expressed TCRB transcripts were what got sequenced. TCRdb's copy holds only in-frame clones and misses some; the assay was immunoSEQ multiplex PCR. The sample lists 100,000 to 150,000 clones; roughly 10% were seen once. Their antigen targets remain unknown. The specimen was central memory CD4+ T cells from blood. These receptors all come from a young man with type 1 diabetes.

A few counts support this clone. The rearrangement joins TRBV5-1 to TRBJ1-2; 8 bases agree with TRBD1. V was clipped by 7 bases and J by 3 bases; unmatched bases: 11. Germline V lookup: CDR1 SGHRS, CDR2 YFSETQ. This CDR3 region has 15 residues. The CDR3 DNA sequence: TGCGCCAGCGGACAGGGCGCGGTTAAAGACTATGGCTACACCTTC. Its translation: CASGQGAVKDYGYTF.

This clone was detected only a few times. V and J are TRBV6-6 and TRBJ1-5; D unresolved. Between the trimmed V and J ends, which lost 2 bases and 1 base, there was a span of 6 bases. The germline CDR1 and CDR2 sequences are MNHNY and SVGAGI (reference sequence). This CDR3 is built from 14 residues. The CDR3 loop is CASSYPGSNQPQHF. The CDR3 DNA reads as TGTGCCAGCAGTTACCCCGGGAGCAATCAGCCCCAGCATTTT.